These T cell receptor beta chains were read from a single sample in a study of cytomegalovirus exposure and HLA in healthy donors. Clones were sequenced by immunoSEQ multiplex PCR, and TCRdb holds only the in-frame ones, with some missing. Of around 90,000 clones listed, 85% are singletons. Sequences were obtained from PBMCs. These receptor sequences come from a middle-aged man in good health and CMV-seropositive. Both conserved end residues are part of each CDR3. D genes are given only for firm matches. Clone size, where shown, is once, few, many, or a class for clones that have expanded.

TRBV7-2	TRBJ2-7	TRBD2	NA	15	TGTGCCAGCAGCGCCCAGACTAGCGGGAATCACGAGCAGTACTTC	CASSAQTSGNHEQYF
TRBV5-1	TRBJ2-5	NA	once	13	TGCGCCAGCAGCTTCACAGTCCAAGAGACCCAGTACTTC	CASSFTVQETQYF
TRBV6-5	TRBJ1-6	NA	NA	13	TGTGCCAGCTTCGTTAGTACTAATTCACCCCTCCACTTT	CASFVSTNSPLHF
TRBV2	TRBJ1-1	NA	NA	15	TGTGCCAGCAGTGAAGCGCAGGGCGGGAACACTGAAGCTTTCTTT	CASSEAQGGNTEAFF
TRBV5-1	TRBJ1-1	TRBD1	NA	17	TGCGCCAGCAGCTTACGGGACAGGGGGCGGGAAGGCACTGAAGCTTTCTTT	CASSLRDRGREGTEAFF
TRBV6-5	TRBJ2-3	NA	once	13	TGTGCCAGCAGCGGGTGGGAGAGAGATACGCAGTATTTT	CASSGWERDTQYF
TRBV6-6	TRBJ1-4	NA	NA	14	TGTGCCAGCAGTTCACCCGGGGAGAATGAAAAACTGTTTTTT	CASSSPGENEKLFF
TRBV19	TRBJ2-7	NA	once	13	TGTGCCAGTAGTATGACAGGCTACTACGAGCAGTACTTC	CASSMTGYYEQYF
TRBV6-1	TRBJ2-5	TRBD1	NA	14	TGTGCCAGCAGTGACAATAACGGGTTCGGGACAGGGTACTTC	CASSDNNGFGTGYF
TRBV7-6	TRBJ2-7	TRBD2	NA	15	TGTGCCAGCAGCTTAGGAGGCGGGAGTGTGGGCGAGCAGTACTTC	CASSLGGGSVGEQYF
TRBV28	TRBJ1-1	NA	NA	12	TGTGCCAGCGTGACAGGTAACACTGAAGCTTTCTTT	CASVTGNTEAFF
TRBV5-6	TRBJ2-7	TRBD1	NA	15	TGTGCCAGCAGCTTTGAGCAGGGGGCCGCCTACGAGCAGTACTTC	CASSFEQGAAYEQYF
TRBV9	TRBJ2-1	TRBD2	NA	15	TGTGCCAGCAGTTCCGCGGGGGGGCCTTGGAATGAGCAGTTCTTC	CASSSAGGPWNEQFF
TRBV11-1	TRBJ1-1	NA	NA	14	TGTGCCAGCAGCTCCTACCTAGGCGGGGTTGAAGCTTTCTTT	CASSSYLGGVEAFF
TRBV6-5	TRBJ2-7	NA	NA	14	TGTGCCAGCGGACAGACAGCGGTCTCCTACGAGCAGTACTTC	CASGQTAVSYEQYF
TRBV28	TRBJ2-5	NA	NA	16	TGTGCCAGCAGTTTATCCTTTAGCGGAGGGCAAGAGACCCAGTACTTC	CASSLSFSGGQETQYF
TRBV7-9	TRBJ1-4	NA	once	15	TGTTCCAGCAGCTTAGACGGGGGCGGGGGTGAAAAACTGTTTTTT	CSSSLDGGGGEKLFF
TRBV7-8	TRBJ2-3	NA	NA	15	TGTGCCAGCAGCCAAAACTCACAGGCCGGGGATACGCAGTATTTT	CASSQNSQAGDTQYF
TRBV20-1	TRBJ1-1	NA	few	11	TGCAGTGCTAGAGGCCAGGGGTCGGCTTTCTTT	CSARGQGSAFF
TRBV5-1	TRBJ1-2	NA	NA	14	TGCGCCAGCAGCCTCCAGATGGGCAACTATGGCTACACCTTC	CASSLQMGNYGYTF
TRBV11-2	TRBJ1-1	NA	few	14	TGTGCCAGCAGCTCCCGGGGAGGGGAAGCTACAGCTTTCTTT	CASSSRGGEATAFF
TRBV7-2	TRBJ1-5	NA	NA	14	TGTGCCAGCAGATCGGGGATGGGCAATCAGCCCCAGCATTTT	CASRSGMGNQPQHF
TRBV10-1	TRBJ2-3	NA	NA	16	TGCGCCAGCAGTGAGTCTTGGGGGGGCAGCACAGATACGCAGTATTTT	CASSESWGGSTDTQYF
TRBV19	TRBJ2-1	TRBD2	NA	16	TGTGCCAGTAGTATCGGACTAGCGGGAAACTACAATGAGCAGTTCTTC	CASSIGLAGNYNEQFF
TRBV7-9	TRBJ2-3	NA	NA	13	TGTGCCAGCAGTCGACGGGATCCGAATACGCAGTATTTT	CASSRRDPNTQYF
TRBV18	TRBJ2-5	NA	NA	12	TGTGCCAGCTCACCTTTTCGTGAGACCCAGTACTTC	CASSPFRETQYF
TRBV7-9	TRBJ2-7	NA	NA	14	TGTGCCAGCAGCTTATTAGACATAGCCTACGAGCAGTACTTC	CASSLLDIAYEQYF
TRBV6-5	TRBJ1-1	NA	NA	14	TGTGCCAGCAGTTACGGGGGCACGAACACTGAAGCTTTCTTT	CASSYGGTNTEAFF
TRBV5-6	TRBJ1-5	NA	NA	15	TGTGCCAGCAGCTTGGCCGGGGGGGATGGGCAGCCCCAGCATTTT	CASSLAGGDGQPQHF
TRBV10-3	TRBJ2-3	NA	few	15	TGTGCCATCACCGAAGGGGGAAAATACACAGATACGCAGTATTTT	CAITEGGKYTDTQYF
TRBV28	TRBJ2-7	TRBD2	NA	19	TGTGCCAGCAGTTTATTGCGGGGGGCGGGAAGTCTGGGGGGGCTCGAGCAGTACTTC	CASSLLRGAGSLGGLEQYF
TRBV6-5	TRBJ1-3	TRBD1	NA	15	TGTGCCAGCAGAGCGGAGACAGGGTCGGGAAACACCATATATTTT	CASRAETGSGNTIYF
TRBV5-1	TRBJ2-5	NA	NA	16	TGCGCCAGCAGCTTGGTCGGCGGGACCAACCAAGAGACCCAGTACTTC	CASSLVGGTNQETQYF
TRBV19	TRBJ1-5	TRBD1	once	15	TGTGCCAGTAACCCACAGGGGTTTAACAATCAGCCCCAGCATTTT	CASNPQGFNNQPQHF
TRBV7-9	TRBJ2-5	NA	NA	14	TGTGCCAGCAGCCCAGGAGGGGTTAGAGAGACCCAGTACTTC	CASSPGGVRETQYF
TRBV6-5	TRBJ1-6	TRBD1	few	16	TGTGCCAGCAGTTCGACAGGGGGTTTATATAATTCACCCCTCCACTTT	CASSSTGGLYNSPLHF
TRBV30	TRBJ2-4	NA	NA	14	TGTGCCTGGAGTATAGCAGGGGAGCGCTGCATTCAGTACTTC	CAWSIAGERCIQYF
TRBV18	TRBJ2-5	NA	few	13	TGTGCCAGCTCTCAGGACGGGGAAAGGACCCAGTACTTC	CASSQDGERTQYF
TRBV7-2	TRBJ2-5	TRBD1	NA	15	TGTGCCAGCAGCCCAAGACAGGGGATGTGGGAGACCCAGTACTTC	CASSPRQGMWETQYF
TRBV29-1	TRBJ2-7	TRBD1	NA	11	TGCAGCGGTAGACAGGGCTACGAGCAGTACTTC	CSGRQGYEQYF
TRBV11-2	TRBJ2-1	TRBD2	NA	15	TGTGCCAGCAGCTTAGCCGGGGCGGGAGGGAATGAGCAGTTCTTC	CASSLAGAGGNEQFF
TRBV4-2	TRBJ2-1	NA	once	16	TGTGCCAGCAGCCAACAGCGGGCCTACTCCTACAATGAGCAGTTCTTC	CASSQQRAYSYNEQFF
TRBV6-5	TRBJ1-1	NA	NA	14	TGTGCCAGCAGCCCCGTTTACATGAACACTGAAGCTTTCTTT	CASSPVYMNTEAFF
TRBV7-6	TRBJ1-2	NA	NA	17	TGTGCCAGCAGCTTCTTATTGAGGACAGAACTTAACTATGGCTACACCTTC	CASSFLLRTELNYGYTF
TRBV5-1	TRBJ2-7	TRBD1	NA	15	TGCGCCAGCAGCTTGTCCGGGACAGGGGCCTACGAGCAGTACTTC	CASSLSGTGAYEQYF
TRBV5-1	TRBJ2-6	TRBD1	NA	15	TGCGCCAGCGGGGCAGGGGGTTCTGGGGCCAACGTCCTGACTTTC	CASGAGGSGANVLTF
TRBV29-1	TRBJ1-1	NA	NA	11	TGCAGCGGGAGTGATTGGACTGAAGCTTTCTTT	CSGSDWTEAFF
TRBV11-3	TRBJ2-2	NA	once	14	TGTGCCAGCAGCAAAATTATGGGGCCCGGGGAGCTGTTTTTT	CASSKIMGPGELFF
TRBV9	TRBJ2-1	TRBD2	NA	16	TGTGCCAGCAGCGCAGGACTAGCGGGGGGGTGGGCTGAGCAGTTCTTC	CASSAGLAGGWAEQFF
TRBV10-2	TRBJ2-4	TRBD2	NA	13	TGCGCCAGCAGCAGCGGGGGGGGGAACATTCAGTACTTC	CASSSGGGNIQYF